The clone carrying this TCR beta chain appeared once. Synthetic analogs of TCR templates were spiked into every PCR. Clones were read by immunoSEQ multiplex PCR, and TCRdb kept only the in-frame ones, dropping some. The data contain around 51,000 clones, about 86% of them singletons. Between 1 and 8 samples, pretreatment and on-treatment, were given by each patient. The trim removed 1 base at V and 8 bases at J, leaving 11 bases unmatched. This CDR3 region has 16 residues. Germline assignment: CDR1 SQVTM and CDR2 ANQGSEA. The data stem from a study of PD-L1 blockade in urothelial cancer. Turning to the study itself: Males with urothelial cancer arising in the bladder constituted about nine tenths of the roughly 30 patients.

The V call is TRBV29-1, the J call TRBJ2-1; 10 bases fit TRBD2. The sample here was PBMCs, taken around atezolizumab (anti-PD-L1) treatment. The sequence was obtained from a man in his sixties with urothelial cancer. CDR3 sequence: CSVEGLERGGHDEQFF. The CDR3 DNA reads as TGCAGCGTTGAAGGGCTTGAGCGGGGGGGCCACGATGAGCAGTTCTTC.